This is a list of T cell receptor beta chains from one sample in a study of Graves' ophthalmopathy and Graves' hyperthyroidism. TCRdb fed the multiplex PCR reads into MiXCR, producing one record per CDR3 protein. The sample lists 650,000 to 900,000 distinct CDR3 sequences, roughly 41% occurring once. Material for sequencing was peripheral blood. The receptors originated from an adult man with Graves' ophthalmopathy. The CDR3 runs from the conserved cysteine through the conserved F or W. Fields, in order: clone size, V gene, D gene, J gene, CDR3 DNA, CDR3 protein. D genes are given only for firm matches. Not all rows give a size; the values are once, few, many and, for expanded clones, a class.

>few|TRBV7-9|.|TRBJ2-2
TGTGCCAGCAGCCCTCGAAGCGGCCCCCAAAACACCGGGGAGCTGTTTTTT
CASSPRSGPQNTGELFF
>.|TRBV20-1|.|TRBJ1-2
TGCAGTGCTAGAGAAGAGTTAGGGGCAGGGAACGGCTACACCTTC
CSAREELGAGNGYTF
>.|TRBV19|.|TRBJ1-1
TGTGCCAGTAGTACGGGGAGGGGCACTGAAGCTTTCTTT
CASSTGRGTEAFF
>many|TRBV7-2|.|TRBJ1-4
TGTGCCAGCAGTCGCCGGGGAGCAACTAATGAAAAACTGTTTTTT
CASSRRGATNEKLFF
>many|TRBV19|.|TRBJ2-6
TGTGCCAGTCTGGCAGGGGCTGCTGGGGCCAACGTCCTGACTTTC
CASLAGAAGANVLTF
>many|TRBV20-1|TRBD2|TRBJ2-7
TGCAGTGCCAGAGAGCGGGAGTTGCTCGACGAGCAGTACTTC
CSARERELLDEQYF
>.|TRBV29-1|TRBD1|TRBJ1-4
TGCAGCGCAGGACAGGGGCGATCTTCAACTAATGAAAAACTGTTTTTT
CSAGQGRSSTNEKLFF
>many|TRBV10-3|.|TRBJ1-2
TGTGCCATCAGTGAGGGACAGCAGCAGGGCTACACCTTC
CAISEGQQQGYTF
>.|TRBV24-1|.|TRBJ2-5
TGTGCCACCAGTGAACCTACTAGGACCCATGAGACCCAGTACTTC
CATSEPTRTHETQYF
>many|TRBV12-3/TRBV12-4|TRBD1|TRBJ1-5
TGTGCCAGCAGCTTCTCCGGCAGGGGGAAAGTTCAGCCCCAGCATTTT
CASSFSGRGKVQPQHF
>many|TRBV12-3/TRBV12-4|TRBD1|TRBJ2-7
TGTGCCAGCAGTTTATCAGGGACAGGGCAAGACGAGCAGTACTTC
CASSLSGTGQDEQYF
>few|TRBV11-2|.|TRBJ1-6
TGTGCCAGCAGCTTATTTCAGGGGAGGTATAATTCACCCCTCCACTTT
CASSLFQGRYNSPLHF
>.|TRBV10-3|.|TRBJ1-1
TGTGCCATCAGTGAAGGGGACTCTGGAAACACTGAAGCTTTCTTT
CAISEGDSGNTEAFF
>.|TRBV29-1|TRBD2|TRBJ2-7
TGCAGCGTTGGACTCGGGGGGGGGTACGAGCAGTACTTC
CSVGLGGGYEQYF
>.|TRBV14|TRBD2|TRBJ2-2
TGTGCCAGCAGCCAATGGGTAGCGGGTGTCGGGGAGCTGTTTTTT
CASSQWVAGVGELFF
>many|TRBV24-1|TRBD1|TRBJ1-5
TGTGCCACCAGTGTAGGGGGCCGAAATCAGCCCCAGCATTTT
CATSVGGRNQPQHF
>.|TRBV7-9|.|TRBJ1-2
TGTGCCTGGAGTGGTATAGGGTGGAACTATGGCTACACCTTC
CAWSGIGWNYGYTF
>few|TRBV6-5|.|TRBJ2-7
TGTGCCAGCAGTTACCGATCCAGGGACCTAACCTACGAGCAGTACTTC
CASSYRSRDLTYEQYF
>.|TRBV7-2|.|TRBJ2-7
TGTGCCAGCAGCTTAAGGGCAGGGAATCTCTACGAGCAGTACTTC
CASSLRAGNLYEQYF
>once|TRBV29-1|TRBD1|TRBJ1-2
TGCAGCGTTGGCGGACAGGTCGGCTACACCTTC
CSVGGQVGYTF
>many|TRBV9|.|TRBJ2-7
TGTGCCAGCAGCCTACGGGGCTCCCAGTCCGAGCAGTACTTC
CASSLRGSQSEQYF
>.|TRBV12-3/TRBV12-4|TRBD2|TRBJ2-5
TGTGCCAGCAGTTTATGGTTAGCGGGAGCTGCAACGGAGACCCAGTACTTC
CASSLWLAGAATETQYF
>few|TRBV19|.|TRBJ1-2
TGTGCCAGTACCGACTCGGGCAAATCAACATATGGCTACACCTTC
CASTDSGKSTYGYTF
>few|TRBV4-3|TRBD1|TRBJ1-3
TGCGCCAGCAGCCATGACAGGGTATGGGGAAACACCATATATTTT
CASSHDRVWGNTIYF
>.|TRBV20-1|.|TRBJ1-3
TGCAGTGCTAGAGACGACAGAACGGGAAACACCATATATTTT
CSARDDRTGNTIYF
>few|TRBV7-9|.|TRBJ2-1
TGTGCCAGCAGCAAATCCGGGACGGGCAATGAGCAGTTCTTC
CASSKSGTGNEQFF
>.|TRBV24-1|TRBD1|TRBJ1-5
TGTGCCAGCAGTGAAGCCGGGACAGGGGGTTCAAATCAGCCCCAGCATTTT
CASSEAGTGGSNQPQHF
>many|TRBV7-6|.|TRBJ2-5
TGTGCCAGCAGCAATTCAGGGGATCCAGAGACCCAGTACTTC
CASSNSGDPETQYF
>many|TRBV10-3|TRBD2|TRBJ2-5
TGTGCCATCAGTGGGGCAGCGGGGCAAGAGACCCAGTACTTC
CAISGAAGQETQYF